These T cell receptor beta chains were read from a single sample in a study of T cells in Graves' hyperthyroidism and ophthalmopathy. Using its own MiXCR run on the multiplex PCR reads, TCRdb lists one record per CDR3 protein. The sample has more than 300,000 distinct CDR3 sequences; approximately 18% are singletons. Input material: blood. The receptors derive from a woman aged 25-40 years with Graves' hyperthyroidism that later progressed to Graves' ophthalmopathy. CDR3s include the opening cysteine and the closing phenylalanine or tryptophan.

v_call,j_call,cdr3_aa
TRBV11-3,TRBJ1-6,CASGSWDSPLHF
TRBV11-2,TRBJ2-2,CASSLEMWATGELFF
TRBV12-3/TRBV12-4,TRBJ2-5,CASSAPGLAEQETQYF
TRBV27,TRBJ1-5,CASSRLYSNQPQHF
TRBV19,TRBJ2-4,CASSQRGAKNIQYF
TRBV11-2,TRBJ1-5,CASSLDGTGVIYSNQPQHF
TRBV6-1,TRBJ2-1,CASSEAVGGANEQFF
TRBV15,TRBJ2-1,CATSRDMQYNEQFF
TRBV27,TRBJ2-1,CASSYTGDLNEQFF
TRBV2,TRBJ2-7,CASSEAIPRGGYEQYF
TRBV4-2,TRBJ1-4,CASSQGGTPTNEKLFF
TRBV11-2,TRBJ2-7,CASSLGPPYEQYF
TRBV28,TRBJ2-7,CASSSGEQYF
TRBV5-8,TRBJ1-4,CASSNNRGLNEKLFF
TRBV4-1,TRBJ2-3,CASSQELGAGGGNTQYF
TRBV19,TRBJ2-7,CASSTNRAGLRYEQYF
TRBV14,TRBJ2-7,CASSQVWGEQYF
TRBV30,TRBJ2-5,CAWSPYMGTGGSWETQYF
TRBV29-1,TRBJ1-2,CSVEDWGDSLYGYTF
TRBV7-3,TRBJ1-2,CASSTTGAAAYGYTF
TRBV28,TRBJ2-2,CASRDRDRGNTGELFF
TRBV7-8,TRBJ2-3,CASSLREGIDTQYF
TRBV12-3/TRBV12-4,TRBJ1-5,CASSENDQPQHF
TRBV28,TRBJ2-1,CASSSAAAGGLDEQFF
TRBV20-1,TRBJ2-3,CSATRAGGLGDTQYF
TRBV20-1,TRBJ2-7,CSGREGGYEQYF